The clone carrying this T cell receptor (beta chain) was seen a handful of times. Antigen: not known. The sample originates from a study of cytomegalovirus exposure and HLA in healthy donors. The V and J ends lost 3 bases and 2 bases respectively, with 14 bases between them. The CDR3 sequence is 15 residues long. CDR1 is SGHTS, CDR2 YDEGEE, per germline. Study-level results: The CMV antigen specificity of a few CMV-associated chains was confirmed through in vitro analysis. While the bulk of TCR sequences proved rare, some public TCRs turned up in many donors. One variant, a missense change in DCLRE1C, was linked in a later analysis to TCR beta V- and J-gene trimming.

13 Jbeta primers and 60 Vbeta primers were used for the PCR. Clones were sequenced by immunoSEQ multiplex PCR, and TCRdb holds only the in-frame ones, with some missing. The sample records 110,000 to 150,000 clones, roughly 9.8% being singletons. Material: PBMCs. The rearrangement uses TRBV5-8 and TRBJ1-1; no firm D call. This receptor was identified in a man in his fifties or sixties in good health and CMV-seronegative. The CDR3: CASSSPLRLNTEAFF. The CDR3 DNA reads TGTGCCAGCAGCTCCCCCTTGAGGCTCAACACTGAAGCTTTCTTT.